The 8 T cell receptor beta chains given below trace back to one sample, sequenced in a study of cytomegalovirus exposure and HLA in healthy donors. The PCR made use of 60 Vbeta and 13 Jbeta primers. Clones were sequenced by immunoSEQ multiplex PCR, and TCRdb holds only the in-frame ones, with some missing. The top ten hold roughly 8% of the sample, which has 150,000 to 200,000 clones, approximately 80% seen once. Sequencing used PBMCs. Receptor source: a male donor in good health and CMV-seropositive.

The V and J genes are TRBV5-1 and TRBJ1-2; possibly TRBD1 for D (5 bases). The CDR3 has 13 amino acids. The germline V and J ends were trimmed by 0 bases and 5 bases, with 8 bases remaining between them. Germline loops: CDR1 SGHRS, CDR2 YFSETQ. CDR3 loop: CASSLDRPYGYTF. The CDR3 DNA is TGCGCCAGCAGCTTGGACAGGCCGTATGGCTACACCTTC.

CDR3 in DNA: TGTGCCAGCAGCCATGCGAGGGTCCCTAGTTCACAGCAGTACTTC. Its protein product is CASSHARVPSSQQYF. The rearrangement uses TRBV7-2 and TRBJ2-7; tentative D call: TRBD2 (5 bases). V dropped 5 bases and J dropped 8 bases, with 22 bases sitting between them. In germline, CDR1 is SGHTA, CDR2 FQGNSA. The CDR3 totals 15 residues.

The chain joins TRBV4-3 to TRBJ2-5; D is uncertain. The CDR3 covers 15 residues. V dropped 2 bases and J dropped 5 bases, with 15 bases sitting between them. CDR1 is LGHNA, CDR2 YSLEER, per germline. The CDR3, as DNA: TGCGCCAGCAGCCAATCCGCGGTCGGTCTGGAGACCCAGTACTTC. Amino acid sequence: CASSQSAVGLETQYF.

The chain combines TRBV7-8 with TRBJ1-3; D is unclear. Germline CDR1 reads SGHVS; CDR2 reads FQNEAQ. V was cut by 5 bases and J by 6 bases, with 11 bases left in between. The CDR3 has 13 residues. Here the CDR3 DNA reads TGTGCCAGCAGCCAACATATTCAAAACACCATATATTTT. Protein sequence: CASSQHIQNTIYF. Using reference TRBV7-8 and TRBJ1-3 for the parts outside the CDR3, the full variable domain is GAGVSQSPRYKVAKRGQDVALRCDPISGHVSLFWYQQALGQGPEFLTYFQNEAQLDKSGLPSDRFFAERPEGSVSTLKIQRTQQEDSAVYLCASSQHIQNTIYFGEGSWLTVV.

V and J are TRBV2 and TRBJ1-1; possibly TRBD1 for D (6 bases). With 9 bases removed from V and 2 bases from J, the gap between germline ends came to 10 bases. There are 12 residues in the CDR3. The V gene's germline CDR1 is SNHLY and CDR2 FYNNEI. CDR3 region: CARYRVNTEAFF. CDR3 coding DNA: TGTGCCAGATACAGGGTTAACACTGAAGCTTTCTTT.

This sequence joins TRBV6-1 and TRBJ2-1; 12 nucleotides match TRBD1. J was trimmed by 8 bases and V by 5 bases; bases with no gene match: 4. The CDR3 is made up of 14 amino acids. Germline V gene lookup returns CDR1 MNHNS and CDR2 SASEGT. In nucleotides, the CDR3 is TGTGCCAGCAGTCCGGGACAGGGGGCAGATGAGCAGTTCTTC. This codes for CASSPGQGADEQFF.

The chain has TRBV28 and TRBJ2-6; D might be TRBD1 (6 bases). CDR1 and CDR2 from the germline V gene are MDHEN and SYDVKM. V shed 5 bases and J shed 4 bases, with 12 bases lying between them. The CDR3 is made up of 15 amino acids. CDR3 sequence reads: CASSLPGAGANVLTF. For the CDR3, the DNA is TGTGCCAGCAGTCTCCCAGGGGCAGGGGCCAACGTCCTGACTTTC.

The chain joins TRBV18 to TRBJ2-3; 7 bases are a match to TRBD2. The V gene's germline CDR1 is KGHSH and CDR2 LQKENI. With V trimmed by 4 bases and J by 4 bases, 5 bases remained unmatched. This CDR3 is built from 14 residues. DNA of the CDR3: TGTGCCAGCTCACGAGGGAGGGAGGCAGATACGCAGTATTTT. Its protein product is CASSRGREADTQYF.